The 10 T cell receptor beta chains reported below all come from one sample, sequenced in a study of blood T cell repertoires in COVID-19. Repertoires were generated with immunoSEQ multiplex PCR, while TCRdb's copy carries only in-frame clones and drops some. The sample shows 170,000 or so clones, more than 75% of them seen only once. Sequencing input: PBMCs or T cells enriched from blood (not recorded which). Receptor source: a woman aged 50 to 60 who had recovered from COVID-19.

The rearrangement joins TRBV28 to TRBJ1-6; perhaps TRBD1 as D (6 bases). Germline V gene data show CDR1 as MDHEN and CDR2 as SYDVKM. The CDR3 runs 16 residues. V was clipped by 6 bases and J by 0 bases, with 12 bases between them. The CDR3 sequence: CASRTQGNSYNSPLHF. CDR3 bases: TGTGCCAGCAGGACACAGGGTAACTCCTATAATTCACCCCTCCACTTT.

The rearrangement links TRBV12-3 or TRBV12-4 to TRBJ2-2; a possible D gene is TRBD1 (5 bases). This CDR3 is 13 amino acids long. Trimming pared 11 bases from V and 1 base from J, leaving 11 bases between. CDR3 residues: CAAQGLNTGELFF. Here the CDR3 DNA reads TGTGCCGCCCAGGGCCTGAACACCGGGGAGCTGTTTTTT.

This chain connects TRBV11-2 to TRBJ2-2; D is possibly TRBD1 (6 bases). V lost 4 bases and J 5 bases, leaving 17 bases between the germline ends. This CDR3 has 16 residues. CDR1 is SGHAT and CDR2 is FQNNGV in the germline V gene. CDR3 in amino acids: CASSSRQDIGTGELFF. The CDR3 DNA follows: TGTGCCAGCAGCTCCCGACAGGACATAGGGACCGGGGAGCTGTTTTTT.

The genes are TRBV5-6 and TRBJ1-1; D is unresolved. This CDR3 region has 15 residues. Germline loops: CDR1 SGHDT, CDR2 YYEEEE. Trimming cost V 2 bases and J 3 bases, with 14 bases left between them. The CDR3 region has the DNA TGTGCCAGCAGCTTCTGGCCAGCGTTTGACACTGAAGCTTTCTTT. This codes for CASSFWPAFDTEAFF.

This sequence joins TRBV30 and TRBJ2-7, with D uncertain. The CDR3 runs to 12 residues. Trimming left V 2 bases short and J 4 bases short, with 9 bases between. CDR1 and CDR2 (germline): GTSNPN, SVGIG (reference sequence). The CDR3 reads CAWSLTHYEQYF. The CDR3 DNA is TGTGCCTGGAGTCTCACTCATTACGAGCAGTACTTC.

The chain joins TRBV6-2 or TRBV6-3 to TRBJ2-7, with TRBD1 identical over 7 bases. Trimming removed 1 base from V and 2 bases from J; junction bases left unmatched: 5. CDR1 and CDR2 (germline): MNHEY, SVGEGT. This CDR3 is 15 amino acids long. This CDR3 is CASSYLGGATYEQYF. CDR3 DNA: TGTGCCAGCAGTTACTTAGGGGGCGCAACCTACGAGCAGTACTTC.

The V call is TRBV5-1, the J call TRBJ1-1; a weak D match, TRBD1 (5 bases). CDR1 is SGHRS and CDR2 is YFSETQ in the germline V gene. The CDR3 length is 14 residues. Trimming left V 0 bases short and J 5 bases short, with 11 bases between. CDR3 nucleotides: TGCGCCAGCAGCTTGGAAGGCTCAGGGACTGAAGCTTTCTTT. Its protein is CASSLEGSGTEAFF.

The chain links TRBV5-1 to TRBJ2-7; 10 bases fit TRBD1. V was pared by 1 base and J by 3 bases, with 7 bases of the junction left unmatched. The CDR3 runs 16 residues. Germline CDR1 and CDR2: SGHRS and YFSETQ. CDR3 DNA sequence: TGCGCCAGCAGCTTGACTCCGGGACAGGGGAACTACGAGCAGTACTTC. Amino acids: CASSLTPGQGNYEQYF.

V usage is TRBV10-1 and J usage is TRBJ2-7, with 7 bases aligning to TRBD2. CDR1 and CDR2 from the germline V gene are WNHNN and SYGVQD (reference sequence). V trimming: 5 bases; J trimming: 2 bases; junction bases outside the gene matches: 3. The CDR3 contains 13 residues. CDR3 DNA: TGCGCCAGCAGTCGGGGGGTGGCCTACGAGCAGTACTTC. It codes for CASSRGVAYEQYF.

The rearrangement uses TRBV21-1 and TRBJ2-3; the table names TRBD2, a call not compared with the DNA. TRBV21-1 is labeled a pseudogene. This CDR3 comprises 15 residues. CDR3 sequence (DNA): TGTGCCAGCAGCAAAGAACCGGGAGGCACAGATACGCAGTATTTT. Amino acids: CASSKEPGGTDTQYF.